Listed below are T cell receptor beta chains from one sample, sequenced in a study of early T cells in non-severe SARS-CoV-2 infection. From the 5' RACE reads, TCRdb called clonotypes with MiXCR, one entry per CDR3 protein. The sample contains about 32,000 distinct CDR3 sequences, 3.5% to 5% of which appear only once. Sequenced sample: whole blood. These receptors originate from an adult who was a healthcare worker with PCR-confirmed SARS-CoV-2 infection or an uninfected control (not recorded which). CDR3s include the opening cysteine and the closing phenylalanine or tryptophan. A D gene is named only where the DNA matches it firmly. Expanded clones are given a class, and other clones once, few, many or no size at all.

cdr3_nt,cdr3_aa,j_call,v_call,d_call,clone_size
TGTGCCAGCAGCTTAGGCCGACTAGGTTCCTACGAGCAGTACTTC,CASSLGRLGSYEQYF,TRBJ2-7,TRBV7-8,.,many
TGTGCCACCAGTGGGGACAGGGGCACAGATACGCAGTATTTT,CATSGDRGTDTQYF,TRBJ2-3,TRBV24-1,TRBD1,many
TGCGCCAGCAGCCAAGATTGGGGGGCCCCCACAGGGGGTGAAAAACTGTTTTTT,CASSQDWGAPTGGEKLFF,TRBJ1-4,TRBV4-1,TRBD1,.
TGCAGCGTTGTGGGATTAGATACGCAGTATTTT,CSVVGLDTQYF,TRBJ2-3,TRBV29-1,.,many
TGTGCCAGCAGCCACAACCAAGCTACGCAGTATTTT,CASSHNQATQYF,TRBJ2-3,TRBV7-3,.,few
TGTGCCAGCAGCTCGGGACACCAATCGGATACGCAGTATTTT,CASSSGHQSDTQYF,TRBJ2-3,TRBV7-3,.,many
TGTGCCAGCAGCTTCGACTACGAGCAGTACTTC,CASSFDYEQYF,TRBJ2-7,TRBV7-9,.,many
TGTGCCTGTGATGGGAGGACCTATAATTCACCCCTCCACTTT,CACDGRTYNSPLHF,TRBJ1-6,TRBV2,.,many
TGTGCCAGCAGCAAGGGCAGGTTTCGAGATGAGCAGTTCTTC,CASSKGRFRDEQFF,TRBJ2-1,TRBV21-1,.,many
TGTGCCAGCACCGCCCTGGGACAGGTTCAGTACTTC,CASTALGQVQYF,TRBJ2-4,TRBV28,TRBD1,many
TGTGCCAGCAGTTTAGGGGGGCACACTGAAGCTTTCTTT,CASSLGGHTEAFF,TRBJ1-1,TRBV12-3/TRBV12-4,.,many
TGTGCCAGCAGCTCGGGACAGCCTAATGAAAAACTGTTTTTT,CASSSGQPNEKLFF,TRBJ1-4,TRBV7-9,TRBD1,many
TGTGCCAGCAGGGACAGTCCAGGGGATTTAGGAAACACCATATATTTT,CASRDSPGDLGNTIYF,TRBJ1-3,TRBV7-9,.,many
TGCAGCGTTGATGGTCCGGGGGCGTCCTACGAGCAGTACTTC,CSVDGPGASYEQYF,TRBJ2-7,TRBV29-1,.,many
TGTGCCAGCACCAAAAGTTGGACTAGCGGCCCAATCTTC,CASTKSWTSGPIF,TRBJ2-1,TRBV6-6,TRBD2,many
TGTGCCAGCAGCCAAACCCCGGCGACTAGCTTGGAAAGCGAGCAGTACTTC,CASSQTPATSLESEQYF,TRBJ2-7,TRBV7-8,TRBD2,.